The rows below give T cell receptor beta chains drawn from one sample of a study of metastatic and nonmetastatic thyroid tumors. MiXCR re-clonotyped the PCR reads for TCRdb. The sample lists 12,000 or so clones; around 30% were seen once. Specimen: adjacent normal tissue. These receptors all come from a male donor with papillary thyroid cancer or a benign thyroid nodule (not recorded which). Some clones in this sample may be carry-over from other donors' samples. The CDR3 runs from the conserved cysteine through the conserved F or W. Each record gives: J gene, V gene, clone size, D gene, CDR3 DNA, CDR3 protein. D genes are given only for firm matches. Size is omitted from some rows. Given values are once, few, many or a class for expanded clones.

j_gene: TRBJ1-3
v_gene: TRBV9
abundance: -
d_gene: -
CDR3nt: TGTGCCAGCAGCGTGGGAGATGGAAACACCATATATTTT
CDR3aa: CASSVGDGNTIYF

j_gene: TRBJ1-5
v_gene: TRBV10-1
abundance: few
d_gene: -
CDR3nt: TGCGCCAGCAGTGGAAAAGGGAGGGCTCAGCCCCAGCATTTT
CDR3aa: CASSGKGRAQPQHF

j_gene: TRBJ2-5
v_gene: TRBV4-1
abundance: medium-sized
d_gene: -
CDR3nt: TGCGCCAGCAGCCAAGATTACCCCTTGCGGGGCTTACAAGAGACCCAGTACTTC
CDR3aa: CASSQDYPLRGLQETQYF

j_gene: TRBJ2-7
v_gene: TRBV6-2/TRBV6-3
abundance: many
d_gene: -
CDR3nt: TGTGCCAGCAGGCCGGGTTCCTCCTACGAGCAGTACTTC
CDR3aa: CASRPGSSYEQYF

j_gene: TRBJ2-7
v_gene: TRBV7-9
abundance: few
d_gene: TRBD2
CDR3nt: TGTGCCAGCAGCTTAGCCGGGGGGACCCTGTACTTC
CDR3aa: CASSLAGGTLYF

j_gene: TRBJ2-1
v_gene: TRBV20-1
abundance: once
d_gene: -
CDR3nt: TGCAGTGCTCTCTCCTGGAGGTCCTACAATGAGCAGTTCTTC
CDR3aa: CSALSWRSYNEQFF

j_gene: TRBJ1-2
v_gene: TRBV20-1
abundance: few
d_gene: -
CDR3nt: TGCAGTGCTAGTCCCTCGGGGACGGGGGATGGCTACACCTTC
CDR3aa: CSASPSGTGDGYTF

j_gene: TRBJ2-5
v_gene: TRBV6-1
abundance: few
d_gene: -
CDR3nt: TGTGCCAGCAGTGCCCTCTCGACCCAAGAGACCCAGTACTTC
CDR3aa: CASSALSTQETQYF

j_gene: TRBJ2-7
v_gene: TRBV6-2/TRBV6-3
abundance: -
d_gene: -
CDR3nt: TGTGCCACCGTTGGGGGCGGCCGTTCCTCCTACGAGCAGTACTTC
CDR3aa: CATVGGGRSSYEQYF

j_gene: TRBJ2-3
v_gene: TRBV3-1
abundance: few
d_gene: -
CDR3nt: TGTGCCAGCAGCCCCGACAAAAACACGCAGTATTTT
CDR3aa: CASSPDKNTQYF

j_gene: TRBJ1-2
v_gene: TRBV4-3
abundance: few
d_gene: -
CDR3nt: TGCGCCAGCAGCCAAGATGGAGGGTACGGCTATGGCTACACCTTC
CDR3aa: CASSQDGGYGYGYTF

j_gene: TRBJ2-7
v_gene: TRBV28
abundance: -
d_gene: TRBD2
CDR3nt: TGTGCCAGCAGCCGCCCGACTAGCGGGGACATACAGTACTTC
CDR3aa: CASSRPTSGDIQYF

j_gene: TRBJ1-2
v_gene: TRBV2
abundance: -
d_gene: TRBD1
CDR3nt: TGTGCCAGCAGTGAAGCTGGTACAGGGGGCCGATCTAACTATGGCTACACCTTC
CDR3aa: CASSEAGTGGRSNYGYTF

j_gene: TRBJ2-1
v_gene: TRBV7-8
abundance: -
d_gene: TRBD2
CDR3nt: TGTGCCAGCAGTCCTAGCGGGAGGGCAGATGAGCAGTTCTTC
CDR3aa: CASSPSGRADEQFF